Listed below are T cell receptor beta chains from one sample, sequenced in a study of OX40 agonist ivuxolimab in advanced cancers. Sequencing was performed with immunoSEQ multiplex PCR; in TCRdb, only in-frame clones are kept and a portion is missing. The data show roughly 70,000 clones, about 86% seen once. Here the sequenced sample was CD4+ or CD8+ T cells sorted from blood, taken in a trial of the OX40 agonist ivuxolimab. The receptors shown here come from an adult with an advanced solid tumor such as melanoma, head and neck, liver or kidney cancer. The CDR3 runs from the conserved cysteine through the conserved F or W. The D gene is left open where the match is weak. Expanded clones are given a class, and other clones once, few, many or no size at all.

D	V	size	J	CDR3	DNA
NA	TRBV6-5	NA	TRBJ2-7	CASSYRQGIAHEQYF	TGTGCCAGCAGTTACCGGCAGGGGATAGCCCACGAGCAGTACTTC
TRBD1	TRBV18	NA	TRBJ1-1	CASSPQTGGRNTEAFF	TGTGCCAGCTCACCACAGACAGGGGGCCGGAACACTGAAGCTTTCTTT
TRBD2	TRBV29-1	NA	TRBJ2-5	CSVETPTSSPPGTQYF	TGCAGCGTTGAAACTCCGACTAGCAGCCCTCCTGGGACCCAGTACTTC
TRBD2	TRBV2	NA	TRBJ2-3	CASSWIPSGSTDTQYF	TGTGCCAGCAGCTGGATTCCTAGCGGGAGCACAGATACGCAGTATTTT
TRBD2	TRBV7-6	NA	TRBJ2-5	CASSLQAGGETQYF	TGTGCCAGCAGCTTACAGGCGGGAGGGGAGACCCAGTACTTC
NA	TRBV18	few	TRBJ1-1	CASSKTENTEAFF	TGTGCCAGCTCAAAGACAGAGAACACTGAAGCTTTCTTT
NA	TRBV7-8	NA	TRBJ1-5	CASSLTTGWRNQPQHF	TGTGCCAGCAGCTTAACAACAGGGTGGCGCAATCAGCCCCAGCATTTT
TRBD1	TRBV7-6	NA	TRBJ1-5	CASSRSAGTGGSLNQPQHF	TGTGCCAGCAGCCGATCCGCCGGGACAGGGGGATCCCTCAATCAGCCCCAGCATTTT
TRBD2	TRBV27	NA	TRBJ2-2	CASSPTSAVGIGELFF	TGTGCCAGCAGCCCCACTAGCGCCGTAGGTATCGGGGAGCTGTTTTTT
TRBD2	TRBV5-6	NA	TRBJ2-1	CASSLGPRTSGRNEQFF	TGTGCCAGCAGCTTGGGACCCCGGACTAGCGGGAGGAATGAGCAGTTCTTC
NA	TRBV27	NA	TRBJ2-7	CASSPRLIYEQYF	TGTGCCAGCAGTCCGCGCCTAATCTACGAGCAGTACTTC
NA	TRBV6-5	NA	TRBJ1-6	CASRPSGRGDSPLHF	TGTGCCAGCAGACCATCAGGGAGGGGGGATTCACCCCTCCACTTT
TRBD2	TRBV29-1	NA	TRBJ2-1	CSVRRAGGVGEQFF	TGCAGCGTGCGAAGGGCGGGAGGGGTAGGTGAGCAGTTCTTC
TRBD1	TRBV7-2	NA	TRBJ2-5	CASSASPTAGQARETQYF	TGTGCCAGCAGCGCCTCCCCCACGGCGGGACAGGCCCGGGAGACCCAGTACTTC
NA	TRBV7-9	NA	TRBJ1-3	CASSSGQPASGNTIYF	TGTGCCAGCAGCTCAGGACAGCCTGCCTCTGGAAACACCATATATTTT
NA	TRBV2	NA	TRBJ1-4	CASTGPRKLFF	TGTGCCAGCACCGGTCCAAGGAAACTGTTTTTT
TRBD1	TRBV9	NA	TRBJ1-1	CASSPQATGSTTEAFF	TGTGCCAGCAGCCCCCAGGCGACAGGGTCGACCACTGAAGCTTTCTTT
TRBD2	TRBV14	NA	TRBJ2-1	CASSQDLGAGDNEQFF	TGTGCCAGCAGCCAAGATCTCGGAGCGGGAGACAATGAGCAGTTCTTC
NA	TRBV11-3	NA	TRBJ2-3	CASSSRTDTQYF	TGTGCCAGCAGCTCGCGCACAGATACGCAGTATTTT
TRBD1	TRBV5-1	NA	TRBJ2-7	CASSQGDGAYEQYF	TGCGCCAGCAGCCAGGGGGACGGGGCCTACGAGCAGTACTTC
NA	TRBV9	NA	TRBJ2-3	CASSANGFSTDTQYF	TGTGCCAGCAGCGCGAATGGGTTCAGCACAGATACGCAGTATTTT
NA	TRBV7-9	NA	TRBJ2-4	CASSLPRDIQYF	TGTGCCAGCAGCCTACCACGCGACATTCAGTACTTC
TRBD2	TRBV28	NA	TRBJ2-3	CASSLWTSGTSTDTQYF	TGTGCCAGCAGTTTATGGACTAGCGGGACCAGCACAGATACGCAGTATTTT
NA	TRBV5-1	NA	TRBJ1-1	CASSLSSTRMNTEAFF	TGCGCCAGCAGCTTGAGTTCCACCCGGATGAACACTGAAGCTTTCTTT
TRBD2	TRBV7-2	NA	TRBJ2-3	CASSRGRTDTQYF	TGTGCCAGCAGCCGCGGGAGAACAGATACGCAGTATTTT
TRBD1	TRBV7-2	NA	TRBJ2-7	CASSIGDRVTYEQYF	TGTGCCAGCAGCATCGGCGACAGGGTCACCTACGAGCAGTACTTC
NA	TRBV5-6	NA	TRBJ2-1	CASSLTGVPDNEQFF	TGTGCCAGCAGCTTAACGGGAGTCCCAGACAATGAGCAGTTCTTC
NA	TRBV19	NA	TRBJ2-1	CASSGGLHSYNEQFF	TGTGCCAGTAGTGGGGGACTGCATTCCTACAATGAGCAGTTCTTC
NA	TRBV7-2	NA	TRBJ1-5	CASSLGGGNQPQHF	TGTGCCAGCAGCTTAGGGGGAGGCAATCAGCCCCAGCATTTT
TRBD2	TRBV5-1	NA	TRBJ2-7	CASSLSAGEGSYEQYF	TGCGCCAGCAGCTTATCGGCCGGGGAGGGCTCCTACGAGCAGTACTTC
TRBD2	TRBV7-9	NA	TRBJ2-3	CASSVLAGDGDTQYF	TGTGCCAGCAGCGTACTAGCGGGAGATGGAGATACGCAGTATTTT